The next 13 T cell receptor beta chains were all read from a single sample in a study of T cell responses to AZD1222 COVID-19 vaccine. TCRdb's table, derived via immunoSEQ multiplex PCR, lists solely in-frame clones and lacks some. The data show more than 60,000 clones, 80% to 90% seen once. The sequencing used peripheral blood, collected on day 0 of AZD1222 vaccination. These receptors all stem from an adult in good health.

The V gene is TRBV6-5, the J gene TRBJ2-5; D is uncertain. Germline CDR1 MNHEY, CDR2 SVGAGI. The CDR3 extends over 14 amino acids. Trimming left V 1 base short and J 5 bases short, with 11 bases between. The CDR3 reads CASSYFGLPETQYF. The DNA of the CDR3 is TGTGCCAGCAGTTACTTCGGTCTTCCGGAGACCCAGTACTTC.

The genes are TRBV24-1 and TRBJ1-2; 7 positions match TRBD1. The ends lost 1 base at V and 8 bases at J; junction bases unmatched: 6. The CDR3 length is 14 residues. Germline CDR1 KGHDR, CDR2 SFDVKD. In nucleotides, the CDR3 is TGTGCCACCAGTGATTTTAGGCAGGGGGTAGGCTACACCTTC. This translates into CATSDFRQGVGYTF.

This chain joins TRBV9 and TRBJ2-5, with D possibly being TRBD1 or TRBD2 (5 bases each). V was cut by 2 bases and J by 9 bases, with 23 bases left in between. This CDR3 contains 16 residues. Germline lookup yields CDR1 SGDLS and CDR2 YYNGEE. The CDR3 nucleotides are TGTGCCAGCAGCGTCCCAACTCGGGACCGCTCCGGGGCCCAGTACTTC. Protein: CASSVPTRDRSGAQYF.

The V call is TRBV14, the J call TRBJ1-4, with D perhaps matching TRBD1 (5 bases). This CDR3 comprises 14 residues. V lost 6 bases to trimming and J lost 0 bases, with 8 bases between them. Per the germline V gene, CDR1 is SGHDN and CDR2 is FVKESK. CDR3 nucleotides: TGTGCCAGCAGAGACAGCGCAACTAATGAAAAACTGTTTTTT. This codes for CASRDSATNEKLFF.

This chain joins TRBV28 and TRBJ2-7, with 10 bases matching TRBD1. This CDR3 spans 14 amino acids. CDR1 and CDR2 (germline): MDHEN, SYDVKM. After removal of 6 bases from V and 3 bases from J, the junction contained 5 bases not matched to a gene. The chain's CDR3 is CASRGTGVGYEQYV. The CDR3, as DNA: TGTGCCAGCAGAGGGACAGGGGTAGGCTACGAGCAGTACGTC.

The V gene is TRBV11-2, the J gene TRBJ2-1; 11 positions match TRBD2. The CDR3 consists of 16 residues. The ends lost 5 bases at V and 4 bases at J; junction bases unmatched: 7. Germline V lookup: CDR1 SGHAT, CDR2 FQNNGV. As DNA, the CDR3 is TGTGCCAGCAGCGGGCTACTAGCGGGAGATTACAATGAGCAGTTCTTC. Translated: CASSGLLAGDYNEQFF.

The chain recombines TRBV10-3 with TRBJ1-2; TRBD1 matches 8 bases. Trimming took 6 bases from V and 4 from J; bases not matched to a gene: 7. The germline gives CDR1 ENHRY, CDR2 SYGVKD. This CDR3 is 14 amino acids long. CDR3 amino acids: CAIRLDRVAYGYTF. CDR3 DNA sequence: TGTGCCATCAGATTGGACAGGGTTGCCTATGGCTACACCTTC.

The CDR3 here is CASSFGQKLGSSYNSPLHF. CDR3 bases: TGCGCCAGCAGTTTCGGACAGAAGCTCGGTAGCTCCTATAATTCACCCCTCCACTTT. The genes are TRBV5-1 and TRBJ1-6; D possibly corresponds to TRBD1 (6 bases). V dropped 5 bases and J dropped 0 bases, with 21 bases sitting between them. This CDR3 has 19 amino acids. From germline, CDR1 is SGHRS and CDR2 YFSETQ.

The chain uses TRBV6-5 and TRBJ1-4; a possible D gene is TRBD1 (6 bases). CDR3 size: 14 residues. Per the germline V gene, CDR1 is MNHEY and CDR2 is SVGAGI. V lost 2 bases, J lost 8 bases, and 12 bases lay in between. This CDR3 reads CASSYGGAGEKLFF. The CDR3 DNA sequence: TGTGCCAGCAGTTACGGGGGGGCAGGGGAAAAACTGTTTTTT.

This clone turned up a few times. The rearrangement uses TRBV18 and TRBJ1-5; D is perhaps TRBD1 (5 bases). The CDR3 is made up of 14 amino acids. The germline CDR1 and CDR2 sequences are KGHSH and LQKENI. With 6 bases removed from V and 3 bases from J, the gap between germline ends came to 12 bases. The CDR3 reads CASSPGAINQPQHF. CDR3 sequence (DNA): TGTGCCAGCTCCCCCGGGGCGATCAATCAGCCCCAGCATTTT.

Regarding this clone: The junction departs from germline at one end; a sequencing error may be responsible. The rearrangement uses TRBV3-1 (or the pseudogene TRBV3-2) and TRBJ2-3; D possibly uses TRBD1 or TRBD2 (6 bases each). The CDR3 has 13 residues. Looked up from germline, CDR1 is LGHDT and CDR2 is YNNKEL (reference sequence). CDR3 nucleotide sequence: TGTGCCAGCAGCCAAGATCGGGGGCCCCATGTGCATTTT. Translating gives CASSQDRGPHVHF.

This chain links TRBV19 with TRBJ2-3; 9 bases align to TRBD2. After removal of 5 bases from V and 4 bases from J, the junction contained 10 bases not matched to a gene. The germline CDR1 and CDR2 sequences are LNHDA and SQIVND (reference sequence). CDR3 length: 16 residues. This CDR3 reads CASSARLAEGADTQYF. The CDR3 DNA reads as TGTGCCAGTAGTGCAAGACTAGCGGAGGGCGCAGATACGCAGTATTTT.

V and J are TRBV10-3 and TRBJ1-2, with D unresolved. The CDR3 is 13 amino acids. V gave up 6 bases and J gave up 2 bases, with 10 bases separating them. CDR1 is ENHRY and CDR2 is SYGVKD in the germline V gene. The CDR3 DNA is TGTGCCATCAGGCTGGACTTGAACTATGGCTACACCTTC. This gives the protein CAIRLDLNYGYTF.